This is a list of T cell receptor beta chains from one sample in a study of STAT5B mutations in CD4+ large granular lymphocyte leukemia. Repertoires were generated with immunoSEQ multiplex PCR, while TCRdb's copy carries only in-frame clones and drops some. Among about 21,000 clones, 70% to 75% were seen once, and the ten largest hold about 30%. Material: CD4+ T cells from blood buffy coats. The receptors were sampled from a human donor in good health. CDR3s include the opening cysteine and the closing phenylalanine or tryptophan. The order of the fields is J gene, CDR3 length, D gene, clone size, V gene, CDR3 DNA, CDR3 protein. The D gene is left open where the match is weak. Rows give clone size only sometimes, using once, few, many, or a class for an expanded clone.

>TRBJ2-7|15|TRBD1|.|TRBV7-2
TGTGCCAGCAGCTTACAAGGACAGGGGGCCGACGAGCAGTACTTC
CASSLQGQGADEQYF
>TRBJ2-7|15|.|few|TRBV11-1
TGTGCCAGCAGCCATCGCCGGGCAGGGAGCTCCGAGCAGTACTTC
CASSHRRAGSSEQYF
>TRBJ2-1|18|TRBD2|.|TRBV19
TGTGCCAGTAGTATAGATTTCTCCCGACTAGCGGGAGGGATTGAGCAGTTCTTC
CASSIDFSRLAGGIEQFF
>TRBJ1-2|14|.|.|TRBV7-8
TGTGCCAGCAGCTTAAGCGACAGAAACTATGGCTACACCTTC
CASSLSDRNYGYTF
>TRBJ2-7|13|.|.|TRBV27
TGTGCCAGCAGGAACCACAGGACCTACGAGCAGTACTTC
CASRNHRTYEQYF
>TRBJ2-7|13|.|.|TRBV5-6
TGTGCCAGCACCTCGTCAGTGCGGTACGAGCAGTACTTC
CASTSSVRYEQYF
>TRBJ2-2|14|.|.|TRBV5-1
TGCGCCTCGTCTTTAGCGACCGGCGGGAGGGAGCTGTTTTTT
CASSLATGGRELFF
>TRBJ2-3|15|.|.|TRBV5-1
TGCGCCAGCAGCTTGTACGGGGGCCCGACAGATACGCAGTATTTT
CASSLYGGPTDTQYF
>TRBJ2-2|13|.|.|TRBV6-4
TGTGCCAGCAGAATTGGACTTGCCGGGGAGCTGTTTTTT
CASRIGLAGELFF
>TRBJ1-5|14|.|.|TRBV9
TGTGCCAGCAGCGTAGCCGGGGTCAATCAGCCCCAGCATTTT
CASSVAGVNQPQHF
>TRBJ1-4|14|TRBD1|.|TRBV19
TGTGCCAGTAATAGACAGGGCACTAATGAAAAACTGTTTTTT
CASNRQGTNEKLFF
>TRBJ2-5|11|.|.|TRBV20-1
TGCAGTGCTAAACCAGGGGAGACCCAGTACTTC
CSAKPGETQYF
>TRBJ2-7|15|.|few|TRBV28
TGTGCCAGCAGTTCTTCCGAGTGGGAGGTGTACGAGCAGTACTTC
CASSSSEWEVYEQYF
>TRBJ1-4|16|.|few|TRBV4-1
TGCGCCAGCAGCCACCCCGGGACTGCAACTAATGAAAAACTGTTTTTT
CASSHPGTATNEKLFF
>TRBJ1-2|13|.|.|TRBV7-9
TGTGCCAGCAGCTTAGGGGGTGGTGTCGGCTACACCTTC
CASSLGGGVGYTF
>TRBJ2-3|16|.|once|TRBV6-1
TGTGCCAGCAGTGGACGGGGGCTAGCGGTCACAGATACGCAGTATTTT
CASSGRGLAVTDTQYF
>TRBJ1-1|16|.|few|TRBV30
TGTGCCTGGAGCGGGAGGGTTACGGACAAGAACACTGAAGCTTTCTTT
CAWSGRVTDKNTEAFF
>TRBJ2-3|15|.|few|TRBV4-3
TGCGCCAGCAGCCAAGATCCAGCGAACAAGGATACGCAGTATTTT
CASSQDPANKDTQYF
>TRBJ2-7|15|.|.|TRBV4-3
TGCGCCAGCAGCCCTAGGTCGCAGGGGGGCTACGAGCAGTACTTC
CASSPRSQGGYEQYF
>TRBJ2-1|15|.|.|TRBV11-2
TGTGCCAGCAGCTCCGACGAGGGATGGGGTGGTGAGCAGTTCTTC
CASSSDEGWGGEQFF
>TRBJ2-1|14|TRBD1|.|TRBV19
TGTGCCAGTTCTGCCGGGACAGGTTATAATGAGCAGTTCTTC
CASSAGTGYNEQFF
>TRBJ1-2|13|.|.|TRBV6-4
TGTGCCAGCAGTGACTCGGAGGGATATGGCTACACCTTC
CASSDSEGYGYTF
>TRBJ1-5|15|TRBD1|.|TRBV5-5
TGTGCCAGCAGCTTGTACACAGGGGGCATCGGGCCCCAGCATTTT
CASSLYTGGIGPQHF
>TRBJ1-2|17|.|.|TRBV7-6
TGTGCCAGCAGCTCCCGACAGGAGATCTCAACTAACTATGGCTACACCTTC
CASSSRQEISTNYGYTF
>TRBJ1-1|14|.|.|TRBV30
TGTGCCTGGAGTCCAACGGGAAAGAACACTGAAGCTTTCTTT
CAWSPTGKNTEAFF
>TRBJ2-7|13|TRBD1|.|TRBV5-5
TGTGCCAGCAGCTGGGGACAGTTGCCCGAGCAGTACTTC
CASSWGQLPEQYF
>TRBJ2-2|17|.|.|TRBV21-1
TGTGCCAGCAGCTTCCCGGCCTGGACTCTGGAGGCCGGGGAGCTGTTTTTT
CASSFPAWTLEAGELFF
>TRBJ2-1|14|.|.|TRBV6-1
TGTGCCAGCAGTGATGGGAGCTCCTACAATGAGCAGTTCTTC
CASSDGSSYNEQFF
>TRBJ2-2|15|.|.|TRBV18
TGTGCCAGCTCACCAAGGCAGGTCCCCACCGGGGAGCTGTTTTTT
CASSPRQVPTGELFF
>TRBJ1-4|16|.|.|TRBV7-9
TGTGCCAGCAGCTTAGCGTCTTCCGGGGGAGCTGAAAAACTGTTTTTT
CASSLASSGGAEKLFF
>TRBJ2-2|12|.|once|TRBV18
TGTGCCAGCTCCTTCCGACCCGGGGAGCTGTTTTTT
CASSFRPGELFF
>TRBJ1-2|16|.|.|TRBV4-3
TGCGCCAGCAGCCAAGCGCGTGCGGGGGCAGGTTTTGGCTACACCTTC
CASSQARAGAGFGYTF
>TRBJ2-2|15|.|.|TRBV5-4
TGTGCCAGCAGCCAAGGGACCTTACGGGGCGGGGAGCTGTTTTTT
CASSQGTLRGGELFF
>TRBJ1-2|15|.|.|TRBV30
TGTGCCTGGAGTGTCGGTGTGGCCCCCAACTATGGCTACACCTTC
CAWSVGVAPNYGYTF
>TRBJ1-1|13|.|.|TRBV6-1
TGTGCCAGCAGTCAGACAGTGAACACTGAAGCTTTCTTT
CASSQTVNTEAFF
>TRBJ2-5|13|.|.|TRBV5-1
TGCGCCAGCAGCCGCGGGGTGAGGGAGACCCAGTACTTC
CASSRGVRETQYF
>TRBJ2-4|18|TRBD1|.|TRBV7-6
TGTGCCAGCAGCCCCTCACTCCGACAGGGCGTAGGCAAAAACATTCAGTACTTC
CASSPSLRQGVGKNIQYF
>TRBJ2-5|13|.|.|TRBV15
TGTGCCACCAGCAGATCCGGGAGAGAGACCCAGTACTTC
CATSRSGRETQYF
>TRBJ2-5|16|.|.|TRBV7-2
TGTGCCAGCAGCAAGATGAGGGGAAGCCTCCAAGAGACCCAGTACTTC
CASSKMRGSLQETQYF
>TRBJ1-5|16|TRBD1|.|TRBV5-1
TGCGCCAGCAGCCCTGGGACAGAGTCTAGCAATCAGCCCCAGCATTTT
CASSPGTESSNQPQHF
>TRBJ2-3|15|TRBD2|.|TRBV5-6
TGTGCCAGCAGCCGAAGGACTAGCGGCACAGATACGCAGTATTTT
CASSRRTSGTDTQYF
>TRBJ1-1|14|TRBD1|.|TRBV10-3
TGTGCCATCAGTGAGTCAGGGGGCGCGGCTGAAGCTTTCTTT
CAISESGGAAEAFF
>TRBJ2-7|15|TRBD2|.|TRBV6-6
TGTGCCAGCCGGAGAGGGAGCGGGAGAGAGTACGAGCAGTACTTC
CASRRGSGREYEQYF
>TRBJ2-3|12|.|.|TRBV7-2
TGTGCCAGCAGCTGGGGGGACACAGAGCAGTATTTT
CASSWGDTEQYF
>TRBJ2-7|13|TRBD2|.|TRBV5-1
TGCGCCAGCTGCCTAGCGGGAGCTTGCGAGCAGTACTTC
CASCLAGACEQYF
>TRBJ2-1|12|.|.|TRBV28
TGTGCCAGCACCACCGAGGACAATGAGCAGTTCTTC
CASTTEDNEQFF